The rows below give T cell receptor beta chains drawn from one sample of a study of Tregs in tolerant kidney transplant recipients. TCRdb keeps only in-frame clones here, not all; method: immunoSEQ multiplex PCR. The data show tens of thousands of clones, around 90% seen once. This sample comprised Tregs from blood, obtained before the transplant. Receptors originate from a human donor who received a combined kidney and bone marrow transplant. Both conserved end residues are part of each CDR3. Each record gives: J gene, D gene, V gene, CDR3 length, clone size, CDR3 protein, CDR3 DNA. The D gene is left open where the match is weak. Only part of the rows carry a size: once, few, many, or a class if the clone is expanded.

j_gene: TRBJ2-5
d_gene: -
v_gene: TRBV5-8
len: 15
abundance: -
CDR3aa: CASSLGVQAGETQYF
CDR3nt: TGTGCCAGCAGCCTAGGGGTCCAAGCAGGGGAGACCCAGTACTTC

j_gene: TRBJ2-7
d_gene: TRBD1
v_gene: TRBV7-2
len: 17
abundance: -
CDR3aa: CASSPRGGQGGIYEQYF
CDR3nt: TGTGCCAGCAGCCCCCGAGGAGGACAGGGGGGGATCTACGAGCAGTACTTC

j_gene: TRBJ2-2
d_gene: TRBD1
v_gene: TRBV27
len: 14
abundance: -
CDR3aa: CASTTGVNTGELFF
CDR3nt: TGTGCCAGCACGACAGGGGTGAACACCGGGGAGCTGTTTTTT

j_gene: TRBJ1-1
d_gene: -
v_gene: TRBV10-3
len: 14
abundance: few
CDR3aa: CAITKGEGYTEAFF
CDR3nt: TGTGCCATTACGAAAGGGGAGGGGTACACTGAAGCTTTCTTT

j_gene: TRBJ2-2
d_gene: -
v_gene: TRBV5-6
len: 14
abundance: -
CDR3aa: CASSLGLLAGELFF
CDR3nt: TGTGCCAGCAGCTTGGGTCTCCTAGCCGGGGAGCTGTTTTTT

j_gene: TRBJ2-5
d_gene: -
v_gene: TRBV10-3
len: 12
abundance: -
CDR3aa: CAISAQRQSQYF
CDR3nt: TGTGCCATCAGTGCTCAGAGACAGTCCCAGTACTTC

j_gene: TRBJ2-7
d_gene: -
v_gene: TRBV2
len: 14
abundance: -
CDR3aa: CASSQRTTSYEQYF
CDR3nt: TGTGCCAGCAGCCAGCGGACTACCTCCTACGAGCAGTACTTC

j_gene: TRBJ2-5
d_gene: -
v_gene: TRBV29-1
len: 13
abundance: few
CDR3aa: CSTYRELQETQYF
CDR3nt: TGCAGCACCTACAGGGAACTCCAAGAGACCCAGTACTTC

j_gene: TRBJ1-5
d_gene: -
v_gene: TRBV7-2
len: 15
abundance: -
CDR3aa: CASSLVGQALQPQHF
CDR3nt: TGTGCCAGCAGCTTAGTCGGGCAGGCGTTGCAGCCCCAGCATTTT

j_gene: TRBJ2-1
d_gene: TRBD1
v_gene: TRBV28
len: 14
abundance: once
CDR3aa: CASSDRGSYNEQFF
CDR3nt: TGTGCCAGCAGTGACAGGGGCTCCTACAATGAGCAGTTCTTC

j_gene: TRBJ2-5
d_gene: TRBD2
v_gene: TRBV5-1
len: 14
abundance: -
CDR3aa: CASRASGEGKTQYF
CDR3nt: TGCGCCAGCAGAGCTAGCGGCGAGGGTAAGACCCAGTACTTC

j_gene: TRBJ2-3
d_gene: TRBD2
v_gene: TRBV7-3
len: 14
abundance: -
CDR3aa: CASSFGTSRDTQYF
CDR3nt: TGTGCCAGCAGCTTCGGGACTAGCAGAGATACGCAGTATTTT

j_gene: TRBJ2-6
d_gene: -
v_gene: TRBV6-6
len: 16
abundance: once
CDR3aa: CASSYGTGRGANVLTF
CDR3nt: TGTGCCAGCAGTTACGGTACAGGTCGTGGGGCCAACGTCCTGACTTTC

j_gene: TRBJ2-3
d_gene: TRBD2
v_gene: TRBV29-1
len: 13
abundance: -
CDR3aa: CSTTSGSTDTQYF
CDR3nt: TGCAGCACCACTAGCGGAAGCACAGATACGCAGTATTTT

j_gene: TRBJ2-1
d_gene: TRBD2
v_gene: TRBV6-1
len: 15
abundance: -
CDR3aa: CASSEQSGSLGEQFF
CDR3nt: TGTGCCAGCAGTGAACAAAGCGGGAGCTTGGGTGAGCAGTTCTTC

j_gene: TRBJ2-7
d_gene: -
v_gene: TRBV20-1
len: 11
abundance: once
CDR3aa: CSARAPYEQYF
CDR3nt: TGCAGTGCTAGAGCTCCCTACGAGCAGTACTTC

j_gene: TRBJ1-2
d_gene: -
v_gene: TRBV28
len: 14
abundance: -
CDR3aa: CASSLPTENYGYTF
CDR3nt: TGTGCCAGCAGTCTCCCGACGGAGAACTATGGCTACACCTTC

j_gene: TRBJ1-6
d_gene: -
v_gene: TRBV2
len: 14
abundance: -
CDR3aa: CASRPGLSISPLHF
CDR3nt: TGTGCCAGCAGGCCGGGCCTATCAATATCACCCCTCCACTTT

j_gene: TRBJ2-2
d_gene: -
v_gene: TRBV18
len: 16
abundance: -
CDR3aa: CASSIYSATNTGELFF
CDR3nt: TGTGCCAGCTCAATCTATAGCGCCACGAACACCGGGGAGCTGTTTTTT

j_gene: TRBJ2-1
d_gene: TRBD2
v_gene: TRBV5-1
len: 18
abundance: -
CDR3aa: CASSLGRGSSGSYNEQFF
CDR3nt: TGCGCCAGCAGCTTAGGGCGGGGCTCCAGCGGGAGCTACAATGAGCAGTTCTTC

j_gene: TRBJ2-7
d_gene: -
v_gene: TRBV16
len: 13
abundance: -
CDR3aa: CASSRVSSYEQYF
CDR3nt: TGTGCCAGCAGCCGCGTGTCGTCCTACGAGCAGTACTTC

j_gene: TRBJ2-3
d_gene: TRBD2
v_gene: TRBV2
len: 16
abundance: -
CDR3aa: CASSEGGGRRADTQYF
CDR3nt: TGTGCCAGCAGTGAAGGCGGCGGGAGGAGGGCAGATACGCAGTATTTT